A single sample gave rise to the 16 T cell receptor beta chains below, sequenced in a study of T cells in Graves' hyperthyroidism and ophthalmopathy. Amplification of TCR beta CDR3 regions used RNA as the template. Using the HTBI primer set, a first-round RT-PCR was run on the TCR CDR3. TCRdb processed the multiplex PCR reads anew with MiXCR; each CDR3 protein has one entry. The data show some 360,000 distinct CDR3 sequences, more than 11% seen once. Sequencing was done on a sample of blood. Source of these receptors: an older woman with Graves' hyperthyroidism.

V usage is TRBV4-2 and J usage is TRBJ2-1; D gene ambiguous. Per the germline V gene, CDR1 is LGHNA and CDR2 is YNFKEQ. The CDR3 has 14 residues. Trimming removed 1 base from V and 8 bases from J, with 12 bases in between. DNA for the CDR3: TGTGCCAGCAGCCAAGGCTTTTCCCGCGATGAGCAGTTCTTC. Protein sequence: CASSQGFSRDEQFF.

This clonotype appeared many times. Written as DNA, the CDR3 is TGTGCCAGCAGTTACTCTCCATTCTATGGCTACAATGAGCAGTTCTTC. It is translated as CASSYSPFYGYNEQFF. The gene calls are TRBV6-5 and TRBJ2-1, with no clear D. The CDR3 is 16 residues long. V lost 0 bases to trimming and J lost 3 bases, with 12 bases between them. Germline V gene data show CDR1 as MNHEY and CDR2 as SVGAGI.

The rearrangement uses TRBV9 and TRBJ2-1, with D hard to call. Germline CDR1 is SGDLS and CDR2 is YYNGEE. This CDR3 region has 15 residues. The ends were cut back, 0 bases at V and 0 bases at J, with 7 bases in the middle. The CDR3 DNA is TGTGCCAGCAGCGTAGGTAGAAGCTCCTACAATGAGCAGTTCTTC. This codes for CASSVGRSSYNEQFF.

This clonotype was recorded at least ten times. The CDR3 DNA follows: TGTGCCAGCAGCTTCCCGGGAGTGAACACTGAAGCTTTCTTT. Translated: CASSFPGVNTEAFF. The chain combines TRBV7-9 with TRBJ1-1; D gene unclear. The germline gives CDR1 SEHNR, CDR2 FQNEAQ (reference sequence). The CDR3 spans 14 residues. V was shortened by 3 bases and J by 0 bases, with 8 bases between the two germline ends.

The chain recombines TRBV7-2 with TRBJ2-1; 15 bases line up with TRBD2. The CDR3 length is 17 residues. Germline V lookup: CDR1 SGHTA, CDR2 FQGNSA. Trimming took 5 bases from V and 8 from J; bases not matched to a gene: 10. The CDR3 coding sequence is TGTGCCAGCAGCCCAACCGGGACTAGCGGGAGGTCCGATGAGCAGTTCTTC. Its translation is CASSPTGTSGRSDEQFF.

This clonotype showed up many times. The chain employs TRBV7-8 and TRBJ2-5; 7 bases fit TRBD2. The germline V gene has CDR1 SGHVS and CDR2 FQNEAQ. CDR3 length equals 20 residues. Trimming took 1 base from V and 3 from J; bases not matched to a gene: 20. In DNA, the CDR3 is TGTGCCAGCAGCTTAGGCCGGGGGGTACTCCGGGACTCAAGGAAAGAGACCCAGTACTTC. Its protein product is CASSLGRGVLRDSRKETQYF.

The V and J genes are TRBV19 and TRBJ1-2; TRBD1 might be the D (5 bases). The CDR3 contains 13 residues. V was cut by 3 bases and J by 3 bases, with 8 bases left in between. Looked up from germline, CDR1 is LNHDA and CDR2 is SQIVND (reference sequence). The CDR3 coding sequence is TGTGCCAGTAGTATTGCGGGGGACTATGGCTACACCTTC. Amino acids: CASSIAGDYGYTF.

This clonotype was counted at least ten times. This chain links TRBV20-1 with TRBJ1-5; perhaps TRBD1 as D (6 bases). The V end lost 6 bases, the J end lost 5 bases, and 14 bases lay between the germline ends. The CDR3 is 13 residues long. The V gene's germline CDR1 is DFQATT and CDR2 SNEGSKA (reference sequence). The CDR3 nucleotides are TGCAGTGCGGGGCGGGGGCGTGATCAGCCCCAGCATTTT. Protein sequence: CSAGRGRDQPQHF.

This clonotype was recorded a few times. The gene calls are TRBV6-1 and TRBJ2-5; TRBD2 is a possible D gene (7 bases). The germline V gene has CDR1 MNHNS and CDR2 SASEGT. CDR3 size: 12 residues. CDR3 amino acids: CSGGRGGETQYF. CDR3 coding DNA: TGTTCGGGGGGCAGGGGCGGGGAGACCCAGTACTTC.

A note on this clonotype: A much more abundant neighbour one base away suggests this may be a read error. The chain has TRBV19 and TRBJ2-1; D might be TRBD1 (6 bases). The V and J ends lost 3 bases and 9 bases respectively, with 15 bases between them. Germline V gene sequence: CDR1 LNHDA, CDR2 SQIVND (reference sequence). The CDR3 totals 14 residues. The CDR3 is CASSIGAGVPEQFF. The CDR3 bases are TGTGCCAGTAGTATCGGGGCAGGGGTTCCTGAGCAGTTCTTC. Based on the CDR3 plus reference TRBV19 and TRBJ2-1, the full variable domain is DGGITQSPKYLFRKEGQNVTLSCEQNLNHDAMYWYRQDPGQGLRLIYYSQIVNDFQKGDIAEGYSVSREKKESFPLTVTSAQKNPTAFYLCASSIGAGVPEQFFGPGTRLTVL.

The V and J genes are TRBV20-1 and TRBJ2-1; 8 nucleotides line up with TRBD1. Germline V gene data show CDR1 as DFQATT and CDR2 as SNEGSKA (reference sequence). CDR3 length: 15 amino acids. V shed 6 bases, J shed 5 bases, and the junction held 12 bases outside the gene matches. The CDR3 DNA is TGCAGTGCCGTGTACCAACCAGGGGGCAACAATGAGCAGTTCTTC. It codes for CSAVYQPGGNNEQFF.

For this clonotype: Its ends do not fully match the called genes, so a read error is possible. This rearrangement joins TRBV5-1 to TRBJ2-5; tentatively, D is TRBD1 (5 bases). The CDR3 totals 15 residues. Germline values: CDR1 SGHRS, CDR2 YFSETQ. The chain's CDR3 is CASSSAQGSPETQHF. As DNA, the CDR3 is TGCGCCAGCAGCTCCGCTCAGGGCTCCCCAGAGACCCAGCACTTC.

This clonotype was seen at least ten times. The V call is TRBV11-1, the J call TRBJ1-3, with 7 bases identical to TRBD1. V trimming: 5 bases; J trimming: 6 bases; junction bases outside the gene matches: 4. Germline V gene data show CDR1 as SGHAT and CDR2 as FQDESV (reference sequence). The CDR3 covers 13 residues. The CDR3 region is CASSPGQQNTIYF. The CDR3 coding sequence is TGTGCCAGCAGCCCGGGACAGCAAAACACCATATATTTT.

This clonotype showed up just a few times. This chain joins TRBV19 and TRBJ2-5, with 8 bases aligning to TRBD2. Trimming cost V 5 bases and J 5 bases; bases outside gene matches: 10. This CDR3 comprises 15 residues. Germline assignment: CDR1 LNHDA and CDR2 SQIVND (reference sequence). CDR3 coding DNA: TGTGCCAGTAGTGACTATCGGGGGGGGTTGGAGACCCAGTACTTC. The encoded protein is CASSDYRGGLETQYF.

This clonotype showed up just a few times. The genes are TRBV20-1 and TRBJ2-3; 12 bases align to TRBD2. With V trimmed by 2 bases and J by 3 bases, 3 bases remained unmatched. CDR1 is DFQATT, CDR2 SNEGSKA, per germline (reference sequence). The CDR3 runs 15 residues. The CDR3 nucleotides read TGCAGTGCTAGACCAACTAGCGGGAGGACAGATACGCAGTATTTT. This encodes CSARPTSGRTDTQYF.

This clonotype showed up just a few times. J is TRBJ2-1 and V is TRBV27, with TRBD2 matching 7 bases. CDR1 is MNHEY, CDR2 SMNVEV, per germline (reference sequence). This CDR3 is 14 amino acids long. Germline trimming cut 3 bases from V and 7 bases from J; bases unmatched to any gene: 6. The CDR3 protein is CASSFRLRGNEQFF. The CDR3 region has the DNA TGTGCCAGCAGTTTTAGGCTGCGGGGGAATGAGCAGTTCTTC.